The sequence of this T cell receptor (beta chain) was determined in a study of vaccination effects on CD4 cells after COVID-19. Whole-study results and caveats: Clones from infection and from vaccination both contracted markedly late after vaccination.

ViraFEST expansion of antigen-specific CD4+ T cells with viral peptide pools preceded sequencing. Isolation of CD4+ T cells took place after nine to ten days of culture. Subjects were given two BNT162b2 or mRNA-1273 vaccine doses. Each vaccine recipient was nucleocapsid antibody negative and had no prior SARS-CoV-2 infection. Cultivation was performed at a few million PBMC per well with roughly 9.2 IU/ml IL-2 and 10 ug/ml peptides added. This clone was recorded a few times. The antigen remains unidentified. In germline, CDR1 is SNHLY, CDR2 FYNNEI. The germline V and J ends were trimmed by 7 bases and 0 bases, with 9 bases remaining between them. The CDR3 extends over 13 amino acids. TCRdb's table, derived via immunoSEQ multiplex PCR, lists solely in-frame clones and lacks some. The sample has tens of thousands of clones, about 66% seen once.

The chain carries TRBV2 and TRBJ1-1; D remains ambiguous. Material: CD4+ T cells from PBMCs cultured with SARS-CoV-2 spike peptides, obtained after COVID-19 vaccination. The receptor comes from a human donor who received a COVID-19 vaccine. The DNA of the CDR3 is TGTGCCAGCAACCCAGACTTGAACACTGAAGCTTTCTTT. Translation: CASNPDLNTEAFF.